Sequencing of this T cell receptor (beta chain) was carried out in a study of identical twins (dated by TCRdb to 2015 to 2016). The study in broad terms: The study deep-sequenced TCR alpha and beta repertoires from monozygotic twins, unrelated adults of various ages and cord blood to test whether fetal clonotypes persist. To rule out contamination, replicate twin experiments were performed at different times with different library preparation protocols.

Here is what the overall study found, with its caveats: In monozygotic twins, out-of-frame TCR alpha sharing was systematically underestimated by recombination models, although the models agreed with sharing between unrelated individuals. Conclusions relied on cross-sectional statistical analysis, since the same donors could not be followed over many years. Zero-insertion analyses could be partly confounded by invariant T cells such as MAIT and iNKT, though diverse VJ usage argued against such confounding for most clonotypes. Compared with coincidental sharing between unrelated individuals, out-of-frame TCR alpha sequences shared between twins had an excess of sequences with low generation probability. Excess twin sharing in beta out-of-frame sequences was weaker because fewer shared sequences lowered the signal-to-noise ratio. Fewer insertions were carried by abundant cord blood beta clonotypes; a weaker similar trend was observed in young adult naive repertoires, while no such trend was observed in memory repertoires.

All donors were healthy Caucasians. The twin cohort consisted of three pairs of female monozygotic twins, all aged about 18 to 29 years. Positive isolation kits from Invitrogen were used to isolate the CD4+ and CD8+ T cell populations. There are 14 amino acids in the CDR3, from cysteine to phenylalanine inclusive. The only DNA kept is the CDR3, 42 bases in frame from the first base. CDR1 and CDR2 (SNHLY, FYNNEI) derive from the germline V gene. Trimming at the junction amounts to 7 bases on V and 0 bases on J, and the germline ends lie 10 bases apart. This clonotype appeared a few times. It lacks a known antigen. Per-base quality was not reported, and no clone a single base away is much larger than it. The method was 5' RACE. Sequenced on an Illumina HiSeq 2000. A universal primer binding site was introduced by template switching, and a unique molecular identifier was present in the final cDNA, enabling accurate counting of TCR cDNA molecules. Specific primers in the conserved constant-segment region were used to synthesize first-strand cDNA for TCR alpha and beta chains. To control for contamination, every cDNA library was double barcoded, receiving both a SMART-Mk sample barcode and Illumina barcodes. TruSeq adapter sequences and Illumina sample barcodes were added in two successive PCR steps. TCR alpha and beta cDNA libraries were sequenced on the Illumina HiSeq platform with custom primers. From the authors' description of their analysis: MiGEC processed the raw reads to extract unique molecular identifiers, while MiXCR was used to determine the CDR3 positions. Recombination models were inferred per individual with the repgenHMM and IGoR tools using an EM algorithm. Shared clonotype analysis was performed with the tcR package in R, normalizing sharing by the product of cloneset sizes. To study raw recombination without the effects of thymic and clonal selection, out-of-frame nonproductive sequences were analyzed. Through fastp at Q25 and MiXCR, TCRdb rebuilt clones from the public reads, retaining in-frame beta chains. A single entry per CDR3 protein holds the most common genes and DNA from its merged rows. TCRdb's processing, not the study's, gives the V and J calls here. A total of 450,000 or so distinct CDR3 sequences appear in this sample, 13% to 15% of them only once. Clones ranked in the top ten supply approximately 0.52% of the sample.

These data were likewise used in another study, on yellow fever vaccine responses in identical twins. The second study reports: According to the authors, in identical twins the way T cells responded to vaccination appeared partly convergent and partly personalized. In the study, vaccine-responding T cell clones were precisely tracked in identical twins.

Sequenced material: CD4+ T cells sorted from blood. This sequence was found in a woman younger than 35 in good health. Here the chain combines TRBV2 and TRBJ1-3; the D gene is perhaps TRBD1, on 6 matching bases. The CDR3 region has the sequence CASKDRSSGNTIYF. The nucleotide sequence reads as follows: TGTGCCAGCAAAGACAGGAGCTCTGGAAACACCATATATTTT.